The 27 T cell receptor beta chains below all came from one sample that was sequenced in a study of blood T cell repertoires in COVID-19. Generated by immunoSEQ multiplex PCR, the TCRdb table keeps only in-frame clones and is missing some. This repertoire shows some 140,000 clones, more than 75% found once; its top ten account for around 5%. The sequenced sample consisted of peripheral blood. The receptors come from a woman in her 70s with COVID-19, enrolled during active disease.

V is TRBV5-4 and J is TRBJ2-5; 9 nucleotides align to TRBD1. The germline V gene encodes CDR1 SGHNT and CDR2 YYREEE (reference sequence). V dropped 0 bases and J dropped 7; count of bases not matched to a gene: 13. This CDR3 is 17 amino acids long. In nucleotides, the CDR3 is TGTGCCAGCAGCTTGGCCCCTAGACAGGGGGGGGCGGTGACCCAGTACTTC. Protein sequence: CASSLAPRQGGAVTQYF.

This clone was found a few times. The J gene is TRBJ2-7, the V gene TRBV5-1, with D perhaps TRBD1 (5 bases). The CDR3 has 9 residues. V shed 8 bases and J shed 5 bases, with 5 bases lying between them. Looked up from germline, CDR1 is SGHRS and CDR2 is YFSETQ. The CDR3 DNA reads TGCGCCAGGGGGCACGAGCAGTACTTC. Residues: CARGHEQYF.

This chain uses TRBV2 with TRBJ2-1, with a tentative D call TRBD2 (5 bases). Germline V gene sequence: CDR1 SNHLY, CDR2 FYNNEI. The CDR3 covers 15 residues. V was clipped by 4 bases and J by 4 bases, with 14 bases between them. Here the CDR3 reads CASSAQLGGYNEQFF. CDR3 bases: TGTGCCAGCAGTGCCCAACTAGGAGGTTACAATGAGCAGTTCTTC.

CDR3 amino acids: CASSFRQGNSYEQYF. The CDR3 DNA reads as TGTGCCAGCAGTTTCCGACAGGGCAACTCCTACGAGCAGTACTTC. J is TRBJ2-7 and V is TRBV6-6; 7 bases are shared with TRBD1. V was clipped by 4 bases and J by 0 bases; unmatched bases: 6. Germline-derived CDR1 and CDR2 are MNHNY and SVGAGI (reference sequence). The CDR3 has 15 residues.

This sequence joins TRBV30 and TRBJ1-4, with D possibly matching TRBD1 (5 bases). V was pared by 0 bases and J by 2 bases, with 13 bases between. The CDR3 extends over 16 amino acids. CDR1 is GTSNPN and CDR2 is SVGIG in the germline V gene (reference sequence). As DNA, the CDR3 is TGTGCCTGGAGTGTCGGCCTGGCAGGGACTAATGAAAAACTGTTTTTT. Translation gives CAWSVGLAGTNEKLFF. Supplemented by reference TRBV30 and TRBJ1-4, the full variable domain reads SQTIHQWPATLVQPVGSPLSLECTVEGTSNPNLYWYRQAAGRGLQLLFYSVGIGQISSEVPQNLSASRPQDRQFILSSKKLLLSDSGFYLCAWSVGLAGTNEKLFFGSGTQLSVL.

The V and J genes are TRBV5-1 and TRBJ2-5, with D possibly TRBD1 on 5 matching bases. This CDR3 contains 13 residues. V was trimmed by 2 bases and J by 2 bases, leaving 7 bases between them. Germline assignment: CDR1 SGHRS and CDR2 YFSETQ. Written as DNA, the CDR3 is TGCGCCAGCAGCTTAGACAGTCAAGAGACCCAGTACTTC. Translated, it gives CASSLDSQETQYF.

This chain uses TRBV28 with TRBJ1-4; TRBD1 agrees at 9 bases. V shed 6 bases and J 4 bases; nucleotides not matched to a gene: 6. The CDR3 runs to 15 residues. The germline gives CDR1 MDHEN, CDR2 SYDVKM. As DNA, the CDR3 is TGTGCCAGCAGCCCCTGGGGACAGGGTAATGAAAAACTGTTTTTT. The encoded protein is CASSPWGQGNEKLFF. Filled out from reference TRBV28 and TRBJ1-4, the complete variable domain reads DVKVTQSSRYLVKRTGEKVFLECVQDMDHENMFWYRQDPGLGLRLIYFSYDVKMKEKGDIPEGYSVSREKKERFSLILESASTNQTSMYLCASSPWGQGNEKLFFGSGTQLSVL.

The chain combines TRBV27 with TRBJ1-5; tentative D call: TRBD1 (6 bases). V was clipped by 6 bases and J by 3 bases, with 12 bases between them. CDR1 and CDR2 from the germline V gene are MNHEY and SMNVEV (reference sequence). This CDR3 spans 14 amino acids. Written as DNA, the CDR3 is TGTGCCAGCAGCCCTGGACAGATCAATCAGCCCCAGCATTTT. It is translated as CASSPGQINQPQHF.

J is TRBJ1-2 and V is TRBV7-3; D may be TRBD1 (5 bases). Looked up from germline, CDR1 is SGHTA and CDR2 is FQGTGA. The V end lost 1 base, the J end lost 5 bases, and 23 bases lay between the germline ends. The CDR3 runs 18 residues. The CDR3 DNA sequence: TGTGCCAGCAGCTTAAATCCGCAGGAAGCCGGGGGGGAATATGGCTACACCTTC. Protein product: CASSLNPQEAGGEYGYTF.

This clone was recorded once. The J gene is TRBJ1-1, the V gene TRBV5-1; D gene ambiguous. The germline gives CDR1 SGHRS, CDR2 YFSETQ. With 7 bases removed from V and 1 base from J, the gap between germline ends came to 14 bases. The CDR3 has 14 amino acids. DNA of the CDR3: TGCGCCAGCGCGGGTGCCGCACCGAACACTGAAGCTTTCTTT. Translating it yields CASAGAAPNTEAFF. Supplemented by reference TRBV5-1 and TRBJ1-1, the full variable domain reads KAGVTQTPRYLIKTRGQQVTLSCSPISGHRSVSWYQQTPGQGLQFLFEYFSETQRNKGNFPGRFSGRQFSNSRSEMNVSTLELGDSALYLCASAGAAPNTEAFFGQGTRLTVV.

The chain combines TRBV30 with TRBJ1-2; TRBD1 matches at 7 bases. Trimming at V came to 4 bases and at J to 7 bases, leaving 9 bases not matched to a gene. CDR3 length: 13 amino acids. CDR1 and CDR2 from the germline V gene are GTSNPN and SVGIG (reference sequence). In DNA, the CDR3 is TGTGCCTGGAAAAGGGGGCGATGGTCTGGCTACACCTTC. This sequence encodes CAWKRGRWSGYTF.

The chain carries TRBV6-2 or TRBV6-3 and TRBJ1-4; D not resolved. Trimming cost V 2 bases and J 0 bases, with 10 bases left between them. Germline V gene sequence: CDR1 MNHEY, CDR2 SVGEGT. The CDR3 loop spans 16 amino acids. For the CDR3, the DNA is TGTGCCAGCAGTTACCCCGGCGGATCAACTAATGAAAAACTGTTTTTT. As protein: CASSYPGGSTNEKLFF.

This clone was seen once. The gene calls are TRBV6-5 and TRBJ2-5; no definite D call. Germline V gene lookup returns CDR1 MNHEY and CDR2 SVGAGI. The CDR3 is made up of 15 amino acids. The V gene lost 5 bases and the J gene lost 0 bases, with 13 bases spanning the gap. This CDR3 is CASSRSPTDQETQYF. In nucleotides, the CDR3 is TGTGCCAGCAGTCGAAGCCCCACTGACCAAGAGACCCAGTACTTC.

The chain recombines TRBV5-1 with TRBJ2-5; TRBD2 agrees at 9 bases. Trimming took 4 bases from V and 5 from J; bases not matched to a gene: 6. The germline CDR1 and CDR2 sequences are SGHRS and YFSETQ. The length of the CDR3 is 14 residues. The chain's CDR3 is CASSGGTSRETQYF. In DNA, the CDR3 is TGCGCCAGCAGCGGAGGGACTAGCCGGGAGACCCAGTACTTC.

This chain uses TRBV27 with TRBJ2-7; TRBD1 matches 9 bases. With V trimmed by 5 bases and J by 0 bases, 5 bases remained unmatched. Germline assignment: CDR1 MNHEY and CDR2 SMNVEV (reference sequence). CDR3 length: 15 residues. The CDR3 DNA sequence: TGTGCCAGCAGTCCGCAGACAGGGGGCTCCTACGAGCAGTACTTC. Amino acid sequence: CASSPQTGGSYEQYF.

This chain uses TRBV5-6 with TRBJ2-2; 7 nucleotides align to TRBD1. The CDR3 spans 15 residues. The J segment lost 4 bases and the V segment lost 4 bases, leaving 7 bases of the junction unmatched. Germline loops: CDR1 SGHDT, CDR2 YYEEEE. The CDR3 is CASSRQGRSTGELFF. CDR3 bases: TGTGCCAGCAGCAGACAGGGACGGAGCACCGGGGAGCTGTTTTTT.

This chain links TRBV19 with TRBJ1-4; 10 bases map to TRBD1. With 6 bases clipped from V and 6 bases from J, the junction kept 7 bases outside the gene matches. The CDR3 length is 15 residues. The germline CDR1 and CDR2 sequences are LNHDA and SQIVND (reference sequence). CDR3 bases: TGTGCCAGTAGCAAGATGGGACAGGGGTATGAAAAACTGTTTTTT. As protein: CASSKMGQGYEKLFF.

CDR3 residues: CASSERVGSSQPQHF. The CDR3 nucleotides read TGTGCCAGCAGTGAAAGGGTGGGGAGTTCTCAGCCCCAGCATTTT. The chain combines TRBV2 with TRBJ1-5; D is uncertain. Germline lookup yields CDR1 SNHLY and CDR2 FYNNEI. The V end lost 2 bases, the J end lost 6 bases, and 14 bases lay between the germline ends. This CDR3 contains 15 residues.

The V gene is TRBV19, the J gene TRBJ1-5; a possible D gene is TRBD1 (5 bases). The CDR3 covers 13 residues. V was shortened by 6 bases and J by 2 bases, with 8 bases between the two germline ends. Germline CDR1 reads LNHDA; CDR2 reads SQIVND (reference sequence). The chain's CDR3 is CASRGPRNQPQHF. The CDR3 nucleotides are TGTGCCAGTAGGGGGCCGCGCAATCAGCCCCAGCATTTT. Based on the CDR3 plus reference TRBV19 and TRBJ1-5, the full variable domain is DGGITQSPKYLFRKEGQNVTLSCEQNLNHDAMYWYRQDPGQGLRLIYYSQIVNDFQKGDIAEGYSVSREKKESFPLTVTSAQKNPTAFYLCASRGPRNQPQHFGDGTRLSIL.

The genes are TRBV24-1 and TRBJ2-3; weak D call: TRBD1 (5 bases). The CDR3 is made up of 16 amino acids. V was shortened by 2 bases and J by 2 bases, with 13 bases between the two germline ends. Per the germline V gene, CDR1 is KGHDR and CDR2 is SFDVKD. The CDR3 spells CATSDSDRKYTDTQYF. The CDR3 bases are TGTGCCACCAGTGATTCAGACAGAAAATACACAGATACGCAGTATTTT.

The J gene is TRBJ1-1, the V gene TRBV2; 10 bases agree with TRBD1. The CDR3 is 13 amino acids. J lost 7 bases, V lost 4 bases, and 3 bases had no gene match. Germline CDR1 SNHLY, CDR2 FYNNEI. The CDR3 DNA sequence: TGTGCCAGCAGTGCCAGGACAGGGGGTGAAGCTTTCTTT. Its translation: CASSARTGGEAFF.

This clone was observed once. This chain uses TRBV30 with TRBJ1-3, with D tentatively TRBD1 (5 bases). This CDR3 is 14 amino acids long. CDR1 is GTSNPN and CDR2 is SVGIG in the germline V gene (reference sequence). V was trimmed by 3 bases and J by 4 bases, leaving 13 bases between them. DNA for the CDR3: TGTGCCTGGAGCGCGGGGGTACGAGGAAACACCATATATTTT. It codes for CAWSAGVRGNTIYF. Complete variable domain (other parts from reference TRBV30 and TRBJ1-3): SQTIHQWPATLVQPVGSPLSLECTVEGTSNPNLYWYRQAAGRGLQLLFYSVGIGQISSEVPQNLSASRPQDRQFILSSKKLLLSDSGFYLCAWSAGVRGNTIYFGEGSWLTVV.

The V and J genes are TRBV10-3 and TRBJ2-3, with 8 nucleotides matching TRBD2. The V segment lost 10 bases and the J segment 5 bases; nucleotides outside the gene matches: 8. The CDR3 consists of 13 residues. The germline CDR1 and CDR2 sequences are ENHRY and SYGVKD. CDR3 DNA sequence: TGTGCCACATTAGCGGGGACGGAAGATACGCAGTATTTT. It is translated as CATLAGTEDTQYF.

The CDR3 here is CASSKGNRGRAYGYTF. CDR3 sequence (DNA): TGCGCCAGCAGCAAAGGAAACAGGGGGCGCGCCTATGGCTACACCTTC. The chain links TRBV5-1 to TRBJ1-2; 9 bases fit TRBD1. The CDR3 has 16 amino acids. CDR1 and CDR2 from the germline V gene are SGHRS and YFSETQ. The ends lost 4 bases at V and 4 bases at J; junction bases unmatched: 11. Drawing the rest from reference TRBV5-1 and TRBJ1-2, the complete variable domain is KAGVTQTPRYLIKTRGQQVTLSCSPISGHRSVSWYQQTPGQGLQFLFEYFSETQRNKGNFPGRFSGRQFSNSRSEMNVSTLELGDSALYLCASSKGNRGRAYGYTFGSGTRLTVV.

The sample holds a few counts of this clone. The rearrangement uses TRBV5-1 and TRBJ2-1; D is unclear. This CDR3 contains 14 residues. Germline CDR1 reads SGHRS; CDR2 reads YFSETQ. The V end lost 0 bases, the J end lost 9 bases, and 13 bases lay between the germline ends. The CDR3: CASSLATTTTEQFF. In DNA, the CDR3 is TGCGCCAGCAGCTTGGCCACTACGACCACTGAGCAGTTCTTC.

The chain recombines TRBV19 with TRBJ2-1, with 11 bases aligning to TRBD2. The junction had 5 bases not matched to a gene; V was cut back by 4 bases and J by 6 bases. The CDR3 is 15 amino acids. CDR1 and CDR2 from the germline V gene are LNHDA and SQIVND (reference sequence). In DNA form, the CDR3 reads TGTGCCAGTAGTACCGTAGCGGGGGGGCTCAATGAGCAGTTCTTC. This gives the protein CASSTVAGGLNEQFF.

The chain is built from TRBV28 and TRBJ1-4, with D maybe TRBD1 (5 bases). CDR1 and CDR2 (germline): MDHEN, SYDVKM. V was shortened by 7 bases and J by 8 bases, with 14 bases between the two germline ends. The CDR3 contains 13 residues. CDR3 sequence: CASTTQGREKLFF. CDR3 in DNA: TGTGCCAGCACTACCCAGGGTAGGGAAAAACTGTTTTTT.